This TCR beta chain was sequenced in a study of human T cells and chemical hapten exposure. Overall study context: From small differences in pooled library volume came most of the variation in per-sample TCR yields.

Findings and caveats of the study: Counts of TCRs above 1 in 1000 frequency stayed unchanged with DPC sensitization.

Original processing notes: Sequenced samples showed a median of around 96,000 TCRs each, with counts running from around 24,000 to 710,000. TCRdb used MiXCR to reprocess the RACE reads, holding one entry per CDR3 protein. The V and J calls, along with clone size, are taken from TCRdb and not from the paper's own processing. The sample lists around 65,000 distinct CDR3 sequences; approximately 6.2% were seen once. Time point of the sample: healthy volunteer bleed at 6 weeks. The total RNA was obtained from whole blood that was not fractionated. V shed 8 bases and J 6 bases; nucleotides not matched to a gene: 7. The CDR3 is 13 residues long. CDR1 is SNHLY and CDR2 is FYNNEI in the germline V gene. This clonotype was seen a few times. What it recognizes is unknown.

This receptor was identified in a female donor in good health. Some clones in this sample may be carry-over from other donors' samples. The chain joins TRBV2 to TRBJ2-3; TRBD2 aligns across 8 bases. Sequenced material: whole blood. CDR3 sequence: CASDGRARDTQYF. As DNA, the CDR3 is TGTGCCAGCGACGGGAGGGCCCGGGATACGCAGTATTTT.